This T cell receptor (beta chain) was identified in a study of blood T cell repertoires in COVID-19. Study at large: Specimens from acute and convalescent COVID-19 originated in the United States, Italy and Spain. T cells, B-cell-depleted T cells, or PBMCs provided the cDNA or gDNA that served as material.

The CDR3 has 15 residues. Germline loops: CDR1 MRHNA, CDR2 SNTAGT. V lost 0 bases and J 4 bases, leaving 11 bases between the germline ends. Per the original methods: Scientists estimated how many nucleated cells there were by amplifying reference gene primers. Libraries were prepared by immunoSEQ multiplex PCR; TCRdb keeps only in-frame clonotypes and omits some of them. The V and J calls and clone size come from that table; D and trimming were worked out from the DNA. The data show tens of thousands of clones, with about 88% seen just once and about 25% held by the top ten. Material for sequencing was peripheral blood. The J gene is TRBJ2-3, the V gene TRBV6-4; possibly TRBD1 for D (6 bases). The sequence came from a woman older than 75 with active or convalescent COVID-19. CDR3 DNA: TGTGCCAGCAGTGACTCGACTGGGGGCGCAGATACGCAGTATTTT. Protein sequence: CASSDSTGGADTQYF.